This T cell receptor (beta chain) was recorded in a study of molecular identifiers for immune sequencing clone quantification. The CDR3 spans 13 residues. V trimming: 2 bases; J trimming: 6 bases; junction bases outside the gene matches: 5. The V gene's germline CDR1 is SGHTS and CDR2 YDEGEE. TCRdb processed the PCR reads anew with MiXCR; each CDR3 protein has one entry. The sample consists of about 640,000 distinct CDR3 sequences, 20% of them appearing once. The rearrangement links TRBV5-8 to TRBJ2-7, with 7 positions matching TRBD1. The receptor comes from a human donor in good health. Some libraries in this study had Jurkat cell RNA spiked in. The sample comprised naive CD8+ T cells from blood, with Jurkat cell RNA spiked in. Subset meaning: FACS-sorted CD8+CD4-CCR7+CD45RA+ naive T cells. DNA of the CDR3: TGTGCCAGCAGCTTACGACAGGGTATCGAGCAGTACTTC. This encodes CASSLRQGIEQYF.